These 24 T cell receptor beta chains originate from one sample sequenced in a study of blood T cell repertoires in COVID-19. This table comes from immunoSEQ multiplex PCR, and its TCRdb copy is limited to in-frame clones, with some not included. The sample shows hundreds of thousands of clones, almost 90% of them seen only once. The sequencing sample was made of PBMCs or T cells enriched from blood (not recorded which). The receptors were sampled from a woman aged 18-30 years with acute COVID-19.

This chain connects TRBV4-1 to TRBJ1-1; possibly TRBD1 for D (5 bases). Trimming shortened V by 1 base and J by 3 bases, and 9 bases separated the two germline ends. This CDR3 has 14 residues. The germline gives CDR1 MGHRA, CDR2 YSYEKL. CDR3 protein: CASSQVARDTEAFF. The CDR3 DNA is TGCGCCAGCAGCCAAGTCGCCAGGGACACTGAAGCTTTCTTT.

V is TRBV28 and J is TRBJ2-7, with TRBD2 matching over 9 bases. Germline lookup yields CDR1 MDHEN and CDR2 SYDVKM. V shed 6 bases, J shed 0 bases, and the junction held 18 bases outside the gene matches. The CDR3 sequence is 19 residues long. The CDR3 loop is CASSHTQTSGLIFSYEQYF. The CDR3 nucleotides read TGTGCCAGCAGCCACACGCAGACTAGCGGATTAATCTTCTCCTACGAGCAGTACTTC. The full variable domain, with the rest looked up from reference TRBV28 and TRBJ2-7, is DVKVTQSSRYLVKRTGEKVFLECVQDMDHENMFWYRQDPGLGLRLIYFSYDVKMKEKGDIPEGYSVSREKKERFSLILESASTNQTSMYLCASSHTQTSGLIFSYEQYFGPGTRLTVT.

J is TRBJ2-1 and V is TRBV12-5, with 7 bases aligning to TRBD2. With V trimmed by 2 bases and J by 6 bases, 4 bases remained unmatched. The CDR3 runs to 14 residues. The V gene's germline CDR1 is LGHNT and CDR2 FRNRAP. CDR3 nucleotides: TGTGCTAGTGGTTTGTTGACTAGCTTCAATGAGCAGTTCTTC. Protein: CASGLLTSFNEQFF.

DNA for the CDR3: TGTGCCAGTATACTAGCGGGAATTTACAATGAGCAGTTCTTC. The encoded protein is CASILAGIYNEQFF. This chain links TRBV2 with TRBJ2-1; 10 bases are shared with TRBD2. The V gene's germline CDR1 is SNHLY and CDR2 FYNNEI. The CDR3 contains 14 residues. J gave up 4 bases and V 9 bases, and 6 bases lay outside the gene matches. Full variable domain (rest looked up from reference TRBV2 and TRBJ2-1): EPEVTQTPSHQVTQMGQEVILRCVPISNHLYFYWYRQILGQKVEFLVSFYNNEISEKSEIFDDQFSVERPDGSNFTLKIRSTKLEDSAMYFCASILAGIYNEQFFGPGTRLTVL.

This clone was observed once. This chain uses TRBV28 with TRBJ2-6; 7 nucleotides line up with TRBD1. Trimming took 5 bases from V and 4 from J; bases not matched to a gene: 11. Germline CDR1 MDHEN, CDR2 SYDVKM. The CDR3 has 17 residues. The CDR3, as DNA: TGTGCCAGCAGTCCTACAGGGGCCGGAGTGGGGGCCAACGTCCTGACTTTC. This codes for CASSPTGAGVGANVLTF.

This chain's CDR3 is CASSFIAARGSPLHF. CDR3 DNA: TGTGCCAGCAGCTTCATAGCGGCACGGGGGTCACCCCTCCACTTT. This chain connects TRBV5-4 to TRBJ1-6, with D maybe TRBD1 (5 bases). The V gene lost 2 bases and the J gene lost 10 bases, with 16 bases spanning the gap. CDR3 length: 15 residues. The germline gives CDR1 SGHNT, CDR2 YYREEE (reference sequence).

This clone was seen more than once but under ten times. The chain combines TRBV5-1 with TRBJ2-2, with D possibly being TRBD2 (6 bases). The length of the CDR3 is 16 residues. V was clipped by 3 bases and J by 0 bases, with 12 bases between them. CDR1 is SGHRS and CDR2 is YFSETQ in the germline V gene. The CDR3 bases are TGCGCCAGCAGCTCCCTCGGGGGTACGAACACCGGGGAGCTGTTTTTT. Encoded protein: CASSSLGGTNTGELFF.

This chain connects TRBV28 to TRBJ1-5; no clear D. Germline-derived CDR1 and CDR2 are MDHEN and SYDVKM. The V and J ends lost 2 bases and 2 bases respectively, with 10 bases between them. The CDR3 has 15 amino acids. The CDR3 here is CASSLLTGGNQPQHF. Here the CDR3 DNA reads TGTGCCAGCAGTTTACTGACGGGAGGCAATCAGCCCCAGCATTTT.

Remarks on this clone: The identical CDR3 is also encoded by other nucleotide sequences in the sample. CDR3 coding DNA: TGCAGTGCTCGAACAGGAGTCGAGCAGTACTTC. Its translation: CSARTGVEQYF. This rearrangement joins TRBV20-1 to TRBJ2-7; TRBD1 is a possible D gene (5 bases). The V gene lost 5 bases and the J gene lost 6 bases, with 11 bases spanning the gap. The CDR3 is 11 residues long. In germline, CDR1 is DFQATT, CDR2 SNEGSKA (reference sequence).

The chain is built from TRBV30 and TRBJ2-3; 7 bases match TRBD2. Trimming removed 1 base from V and 5 bases from J; junction bases left unmatched: 6. The germline V gene has CDR1 GTSNPN and CDR2 SVGIG (reference sequence). The CDR3 is 14 residues long. The CDR3: CAWSAGGAVDTQYF. In DNA, the CDR3 is TGTGCCTGGAGTGCGGGAGGCGCGGTAGATACGCAGTATTTT.

The chain joins TRBV7-9 to TRBJ1-5, with D perhaps TRBD1 (6 bases). In germline, CDR1 is SEHNR, CDR2 FQNEAQ (reference sequence). The CDR3 contains 15 residues. Trimming pared 1 base from V and 5 bases from J, leaving 12 bases between. The CDR3 spells CASSLGSGAHQPQHF. DNA for the CDR3: TGTGCCAGCAGCTTAGGGTCAGGGGCCCATCAGCCCCAGCATTTT.

The CDR3 spells CASSVGPIRGYGYTF. The CDR3 region has the DNA TGTGCCAGCAGCGTCGGACCGATAAGGGGCTATGGCTACACCTTC. This rearrangement joins TRBV9 to TRBJ1-2; possible D gene TRBD1, 5 bases. CDR3 length: 15 residues. The germline V and J ends were trimmed by 2 bases and 4 bases, with 15 bases remaining between them. Per germline, CDR1 SGDLS and CDR2 YYNGEE.

The rearrangement links TRBV27 to TRBJ2-3, with TRBD2 identical over 11 bases. The CDR3 is 16 residues long. J was trimmed by 0 bases and V by 5 bases; bases with no gene match: 4. Germline values: CDR1 MNHEY, CDR2 SMNVEV (reference sequence). The DNA for the CDR3 is TGTGCCAGCAGTCCCGGGACTAGCGGTAGCACAGATACGCAGTATTTT. This translates into CASSPGTSGSTDTQYF.

The chain couples TRBV25-1 to TRBJ1-1, with TRBD1 matching 8 bases. V shed 2 bases, J shed 1 base, and the junction held 0 bases outside the gene matches. Germline V lookup: CDR1 MGHDK, CDR2 SYGVNS. The CDR3 extends over 14 amino acids. The CDR3 coding sequence is TGTGCCAGCAGTGAAACAGGGGGGAACACTGAAGCTTTCTTT. This sequence encodes CASSETGGNTEAFF.

The chain joins TRBV28 to TRBJ2-7, with 11 nucleotides matching TRBD2. Per germline, CDR1 MDHEN and CDR2 SYDVKM. This CDR3 has 16 amino acids. Losses at the gene ends were 1 base for V and 6 bases for J; bases not matched to a gene: 8. The DNA for the CDR3 is TGTGCCAGCAGTTTATTGGCTAGCGGGAGGAGCTGCGAGCAGTACTTC. It encodes CASSLLASGRSCEQYF.

The chain uses TRBV7-2 and TRBJ2-1; D possibly corresponds to TRBD2 (6 bases). The CDR3 loop spans 13 amino acids. V lost 4 bases and J lost 4, with 8 bases in between. In germline, CDR1 is SGHTA, CDR2 FQGNSA. Here the CDR3 reads CASSSEGYNEQFF. CDR3 DNA sequence: TGTGCCAGCAGCTCGGAGGGTTACAATGAGCAGTTCTTC. Using reference TRBV7-2 and TRBJ2-1 for the parts outside the CDR3, the full variable domain is GAGVSQSPSNKVTEKGKDVELRCDPISGHTALYWYRQSLGQGLEFLIYFQGNSAPDKSGLPSDRFSAERTGGSVSTLTIQRTQQEDSAVYLCASSSEGYNEQFFGPGTRLTVL.

The chain uses TRBV10-3 and TRBJ2-5; TRBD2 agrees at 8 bases. V lost 1 base and J lost 5; bases outside the gene matches: 6. From germline, CDR1 is ENHRY and CDR2 SYGVKD. This CDR3 is 15 amino acids long. CDR3 nucleotide sequence: TGTGCCATCAGTGAGTACGGACTAGCCCGGGAGACCCAGTACTTC. Translated: CAISEYGLARETQYF.

The gene calls are TRBV7-9 and TRBJ1-1; 10 bases line up with TRBD1. In germline, CDR1 is SEHNR, CDR2 FQNEAQ (reference sequence). CDR3 size: 17 residues. V shed 5 bases, J shed 0 bases, and the junction held 9 bases outside the gene matches. CDR3 protein: CASSPRTGGYLNTEAFF. Here the CDR3 DNA reads TGTGCCAGCAGCCCCAGGACAGGGGGATACCTGAACACTGAAGCTTTCTTT. Full variable domain (remainder filled in from reference TRBV7-9 and TRBJ1-1): DTGVSQNPRHKITKRGQNVTFRCDPISEHNRLYWYRQTLGQGPEFLTYFQNEAQLEKSRLLSDRFSAERPKGSFSTLEIQRTEQGDSAMYLCASSPRTGGYLNTEAFFGQGTRLTVV.

The rearrangement uses TRBV5-1 and TRBJ1-5, with 7 bases that match TRBD1. Germline assignment: CDR1 SGHRS and CDR2 YFSETQ. V was pared by 0 bases and J by 6 bases, with 9 bases of the junction left unmatched. CDR3 length: 16 amino acids. The CDR3, as DNA: TGCGCCAGCAGCTTGGACCCACAGGGGCAAGGTCAGCCCCAGCATTTT. Amino acid sequence: CASSLDPQGQGQPQHF.

The chain joins TRBV2 to TRBJ2-3, with 8 bases that match TRBD2. Germline V gene sequence: CDR1 SNHLY, CDR2 FYNNEI. The J segment lost 4 bases and the V segment lost 0 bases, leaving 3 bases of the junction unmatched. The CDR3 totals 15 residues. Written as DNA, the CDR3 is TGTGCCAGCAGTGAAGCTCGACTAGCGTCAGATACGCAGTATTTT. Translated: CASSEARLASDTQYF.

The V call is TRBV2, the J call TRBJ1-5; 9 positions agree with TRBD1. Germline CDR1 is SNHLY and CDR2 is FYNNEI. This CDR3 region has 16 residues. With 3 bases clipped from V and 4 bases from J, the junction kept 7 bases outside the gene matches. Here the CDR3 DNA reads TGTGCCAGCAGTGAGGGACAGGGCTTTTTAAATCAGCCCCAGCATTTT. It specifies CASSEGQGFLNQPQHF. The variable domain in full, with the rest retrieved from reference TRBV2 and TRBJ1-5, is EPEVTQTPSHQVTQMGQEVILRCVPISNHLYFYWYRQILGQKVEFLVSFYNNEISEKSEIFDDQFSVERPDGSNFTLKIRSTKLEDSAMYFCASSEGQGFLNQPQHFGDGTRLSIL.

This clone was seen only once. This chain uses TRBV28 with TRBJ2-7; 14 bases match TRBD2. The V gene's germline CDR1 is MDHEN and CDR2 SYDVKM. Unmatched junction bases numbered 3, after V lost 0 bases and J lost 5 bases. The CDR3 runs to 16 residues. The CDR3 region is CASSLWTSGRGNEQYF. In DNA form, the CDR3 reads TGTGCCAGCAGTTTATGGACTAGCGGGAGGGGAAACGAGCAGTACTTC.

The V call is TRBV10-3, the J call TRBJ2-7; TRBD1 matches 11 bases. This CDR3 contains 15 residues. The V gene's germline CDR1 is ENHRY and CDR2 SYGVKD. The junction had 7 bases not matched to a gene; V was cut back by 6 bases and J by 3 bases. CDR3 amino acids: CAIRGPGTGGYEQYF. CDR3 DNA sequence: TGTGCCATCAGAGGCCCCGGGACAGGGGGCTACGAGCAGTACTTC.

This clone was counted a single time. The chain uses TRBV7-8 and TRBJ2-2, with 13 positions matching TRBD2. J gave up 4 bases and V 1 base, and 6 bases lay outside the gene matches. This CDR3 region has 18 residues. Germline V gene lookup returns CDR1 SGHVS and CDR2 FQNEAQ. The CDR3: CASSLERTSGSFTGELFF. Written as DNA, the CDR3 is TGTGCCAGCAGCTTAGAAAGGACTAGCGGGAGTTTCACCGGGGAGCTGTTTTTT.